This T cell receptor beta chain was recorded in a study of siplizumab effects on memory and regulatory T cells. General observations from the study: Researchers did not confirm the suppressive function of proliferating Tregs from siplizumab cultures. It seemed that naive T cells were more diverse than memory cells and were major contributors to the alloresponse. The authors mapped only a minor fraction of alloreactive clones to unstimulated subsets.

This CDR3 contains 15 residues. Germline V gives CDR1 KGHSH, CDR2 LQKENI. V lost 3 bases and J 5 bases, leaving 16 bases between the germline ends. On this clone: Its specificity is unknown.

Assay used: immunoSEQ multiplex PCR; TCRdb lists only in-frame clones, some missing. The sample has some 100,000 clones; 94% are singletons. The V and J genes are TRBV18 and TRBJ1-1; tentative D call: TRBD1 (6 bases). Sequenced input: Tregs sorted from blood. This TCR came from a human donor in good health. In nucleotides, the CDR3 is TGTGCCAGCTCACCCCGACAGGTCGGAGAAACTGAAGCTTTCTTT. This gives the protein CASSPRQVGETEAFF. The variable domain in full, with the rest retrieved from reference TRBV18 and TRBJ1-1, is NAGVMQNPRHLVRRRGQEARLRCSPMKGHSHVYWYRQLPEEGLKFMVYLQKENIIDESGMPKERFSAEFPKEGPSILRIQQVVRGDSAAYFCASSPRQVGETEAFFGQGTRLTVV.